One T cell receptor beta chain is described in this entry. Its antigen remains unknown. The whole isolated RNA underwent reverse transcription, so sequencing captured expressed TCRB transcripts. Profiled with immunoSEQ multiplex PCR; TCRdb holds only in-frame clones, not every one. The sample yields around 140,000 clones, about 10% seen once. Sorting that relied on CD45RO/CCR7/CD25/CD127/CD95/CD27 yielded CD4+ naive, central memory, regulatory and stem cell-like memory cells. This entry comes from a study of beta chain features in type 1 diabetes. Study-wide results and limits: For Type 1 diabetes patients, all four CD4+ subsets carried TCRB CDR3s that were moderately but significantly shorter. Cells expressing TCR highly could be over-represented by cDNA sequencing.

CDR1 and CDR2 from the germline V gene are SGHAT and FQNNGV. The CDR3 is 13 residues long. V was clipped by 0 bases and J by 10 bases, with 7 bases between them. The chain has TRBV11-2 and TRBJ1-6, with D unclear. Material: central memory CD4+ T cells from blood. The sequence came from a man younger than 45 with type 1 diabetes. Here the CDR3 reads CASSLDLYSPLHF. CDR3 in DNA: TGTGCCAGCAGCTTAGATCTCTACTCACCCCTCCACTTT.